This entry is about one T cell receptor (beta chain). The repertoire was sequenced with immunoSEQ multiplex PCR; TCRdb's copy has only in-frame clones and lacks some. The sample lists roughly 50,000 clones, roughly 94% occurring once. This sample was taken from a study of control samples from healthy donors and cancer patients. The CDR3 spans 16 residues. Germline V gene data show CDR1 as SQVTM and CDR2 as ANQGSEA. V lost 0 bases and J lost 5; bases outside the gene matches: 12. Sequencing input: blood. This chain connects TRBV29-1 to TRBJ2-7, with TRBD1 identical over 8 bases. The source is a man under 40 in good health. Here the CDR3 reads CSVEDTGAWTGNEQYF. The CDR3 bases are TGCAGCGTTGAAGATACCGGGGCCTGGACAGGGAACGAGCAGTACTTC.